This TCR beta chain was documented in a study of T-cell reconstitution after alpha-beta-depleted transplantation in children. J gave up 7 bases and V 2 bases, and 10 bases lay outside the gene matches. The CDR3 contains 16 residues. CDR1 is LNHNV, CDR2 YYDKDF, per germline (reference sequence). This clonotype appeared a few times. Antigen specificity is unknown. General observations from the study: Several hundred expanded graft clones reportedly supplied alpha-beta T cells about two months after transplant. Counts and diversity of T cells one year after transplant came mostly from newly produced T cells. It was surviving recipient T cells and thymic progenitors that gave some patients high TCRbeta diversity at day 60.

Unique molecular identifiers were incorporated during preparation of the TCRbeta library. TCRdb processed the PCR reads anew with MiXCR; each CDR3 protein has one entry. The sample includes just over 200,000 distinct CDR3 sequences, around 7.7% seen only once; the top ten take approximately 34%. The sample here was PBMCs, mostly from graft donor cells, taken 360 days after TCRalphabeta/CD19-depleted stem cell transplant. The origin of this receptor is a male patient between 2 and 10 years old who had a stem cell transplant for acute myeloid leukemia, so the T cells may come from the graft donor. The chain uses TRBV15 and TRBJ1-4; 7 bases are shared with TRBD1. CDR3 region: CATSRTHRGVGEKLFF. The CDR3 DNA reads TGTGCCACCAGCAGAACCCACAGGGGAGTCGGTGAAAAACTGTTTTTT.